Sequencing of this T cell receptor (beta chain) was carried out in a study of early T cells in non-severe SARS-CoV-2 infection. Study at large: The study sequenced bulk RNA from unsorted whole blood, with chains unpaired.

CDR1 SGHVS and CDR2 FQNEAQ come from the germline V gene. The V segment lost 7 bases and the J segment 3 bases; nucleotides outside the gene matches: 3. CDR3 length: 14 residues. This clonotype was seen many times. TCRdb analysed the 5' RACE reads with MiXCR anew, one entry per CDR3 protein. The sample includes tens of thousands of distinct CDR3 sequences, about 6% of them seen just once. The V and J genes are TRBV7-8 and TRBJ2-1; 10 bases align to TRBD2. The sample comprised whole blood. This TCR derives from an adult who was a healthcare worker with PCR-confirmed SARS-CoV-2 infection or an uninfected control (not recorded which). The CDR3 here is CASTGTSVYNEQFF. CDR3 in DNA: TGTGCCAGCACCGGGACTAGCGTCTACAATGAGCAGTTCTTC.